This TCR beta chain derives from a study of early T cells in non-severe SARS-CoV-2 infection. Study as a whole: Unpaired chains resulted from sequencing bulk RNA of unsorted whole blood.

CDR1 is SGHRS and CDR2 is YFSETQ in the germline V gene. The CDR3 has 13 residues. Study-level results: Matching results from VDJdb favored anti-spike CD8 responses, leaving private and CD4 specificities undetected.

The TCR library protocol was used to attach unique molecular identifiers. These identifiers were attached to individual cDNA molecules. Using its own MiXCR run on the 5' RACE reads, TCRdb lists one record per CDR3 protein. The table records about 76,000 distinct CDR3 sequences, about 10% of them present only once. Remarks on this clonotype: Antigen unknown. The junction shows a germline mismatch at one end, possibly a read error.

This TCR derives from an adult who was a healthcare worker with PCR-confirmed SARS-CoV-2 infection or an uninfected control (not recorded which). Sample: whole blood. This rearrangement joins TRBV5-1 to TRBJ2-7; TRBD1 aligns across 8 bases. CDR3 nucleotide sequence: TGCGCCAGCAGGCCGGGACAGGTTTACGAGCACTACTTC. Protein: CASRPGQVYEHYF.